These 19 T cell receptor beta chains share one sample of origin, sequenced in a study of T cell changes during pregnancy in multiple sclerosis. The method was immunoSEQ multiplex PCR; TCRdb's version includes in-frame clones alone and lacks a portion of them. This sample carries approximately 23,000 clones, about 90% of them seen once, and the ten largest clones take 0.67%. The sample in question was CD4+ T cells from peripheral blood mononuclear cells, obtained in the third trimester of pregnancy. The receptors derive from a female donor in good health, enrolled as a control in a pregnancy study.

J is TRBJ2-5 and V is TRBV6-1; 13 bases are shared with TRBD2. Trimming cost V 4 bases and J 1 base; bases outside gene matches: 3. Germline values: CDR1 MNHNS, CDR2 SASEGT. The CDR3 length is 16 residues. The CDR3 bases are TGTGCCAGCAGTGGGGGACTAGCGGGGTTCCAAGAGACCCAGTACTTC. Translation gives CASSGGLAGFQETQYF.

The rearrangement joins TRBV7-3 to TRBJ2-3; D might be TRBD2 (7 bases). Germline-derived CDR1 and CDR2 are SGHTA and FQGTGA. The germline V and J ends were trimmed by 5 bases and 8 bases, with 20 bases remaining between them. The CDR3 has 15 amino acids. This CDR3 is CASSRGAGARVTQYF. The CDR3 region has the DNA TGTGCCAGCAGCCGGGGGGCGGGAGCCAGGGTTACGCAGTATTTT.

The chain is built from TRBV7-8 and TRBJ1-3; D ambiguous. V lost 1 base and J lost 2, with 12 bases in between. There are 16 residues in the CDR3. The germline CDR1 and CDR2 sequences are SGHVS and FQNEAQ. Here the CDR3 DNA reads TGTGCCAGCAGCTTAGGGGGAGGGTACACTGGAAACACCATATATTTT. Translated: CASSLGGGYTGNTIYF.

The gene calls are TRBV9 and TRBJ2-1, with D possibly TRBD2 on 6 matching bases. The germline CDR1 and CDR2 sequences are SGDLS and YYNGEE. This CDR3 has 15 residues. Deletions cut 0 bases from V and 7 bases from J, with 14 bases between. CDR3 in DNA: TGTGCCAGCAGCGTAGCTACGACTAGTGCGAATGAGCAGTTCTTC. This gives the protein CASSVATTSANEQFF.

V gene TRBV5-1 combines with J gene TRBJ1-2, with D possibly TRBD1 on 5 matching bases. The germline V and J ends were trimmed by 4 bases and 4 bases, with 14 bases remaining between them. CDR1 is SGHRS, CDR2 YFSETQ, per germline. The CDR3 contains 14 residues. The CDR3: CASSPMGGGYGYTF. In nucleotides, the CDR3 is TGCGCCAGCAGCCCGATGGGGGGGGGCTATGGCTACACCTTC.

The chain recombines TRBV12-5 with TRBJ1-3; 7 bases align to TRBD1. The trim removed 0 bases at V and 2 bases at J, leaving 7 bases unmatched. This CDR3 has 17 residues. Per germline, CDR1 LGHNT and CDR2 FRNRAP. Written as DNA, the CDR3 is TGTGCTAGTGGTTTGGTATTTGGGGGACAGACTGGAAACACCATATATTTT. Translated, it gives CASGLVFGGQTGNTIYF.

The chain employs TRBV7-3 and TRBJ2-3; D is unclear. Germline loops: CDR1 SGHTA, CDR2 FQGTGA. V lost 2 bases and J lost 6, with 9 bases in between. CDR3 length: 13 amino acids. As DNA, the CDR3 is TGTGCCAGCAGCTTATGGTTTGGCGATACGCAGTATTTT. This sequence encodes CASSLWFGDTQYF.

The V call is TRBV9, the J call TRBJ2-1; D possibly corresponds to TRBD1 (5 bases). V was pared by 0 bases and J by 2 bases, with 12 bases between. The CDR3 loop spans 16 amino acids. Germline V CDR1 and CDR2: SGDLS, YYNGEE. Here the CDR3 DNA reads TGTGCCAGCAGCGTAGGGGGCCAGGGCACCTACAATGAGCAGTTCTTC. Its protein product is CASSVGGQGTYNEQFF.

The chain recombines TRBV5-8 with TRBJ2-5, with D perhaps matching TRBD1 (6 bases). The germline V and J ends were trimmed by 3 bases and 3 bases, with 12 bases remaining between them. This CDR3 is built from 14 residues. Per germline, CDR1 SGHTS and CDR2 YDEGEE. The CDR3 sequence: CASSSSGTKETQYF. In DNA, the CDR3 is TGTGCCAGCAGCTCCTCCGGGACAAAAGAGACCCAGTACTTC.

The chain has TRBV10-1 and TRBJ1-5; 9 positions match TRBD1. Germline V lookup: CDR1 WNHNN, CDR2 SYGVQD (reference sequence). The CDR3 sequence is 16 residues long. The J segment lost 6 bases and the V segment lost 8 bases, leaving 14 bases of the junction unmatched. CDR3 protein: CASDVTGGFGFQPQHF. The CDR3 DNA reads TGCGCCAGCGACGTTACAGGGGGCTTCGGTTTTCAGCCCCAGCATTTT.

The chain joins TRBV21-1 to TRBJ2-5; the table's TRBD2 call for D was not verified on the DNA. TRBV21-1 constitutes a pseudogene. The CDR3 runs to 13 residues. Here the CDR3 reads CASSKAEEETQYF. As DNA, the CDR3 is TGTGCCAGCAGCAAAGCGGAGGAAGAGACCCAGTACTTC.

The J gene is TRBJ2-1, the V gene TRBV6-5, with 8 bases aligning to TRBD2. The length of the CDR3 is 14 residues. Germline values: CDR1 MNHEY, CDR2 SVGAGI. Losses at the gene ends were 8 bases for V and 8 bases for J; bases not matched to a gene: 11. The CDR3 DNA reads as TGTGCCAGCCGGCGGGAGGTCAAGTGGGATGAGCAGTTCTTC. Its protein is CASRREVKWDEQFF.

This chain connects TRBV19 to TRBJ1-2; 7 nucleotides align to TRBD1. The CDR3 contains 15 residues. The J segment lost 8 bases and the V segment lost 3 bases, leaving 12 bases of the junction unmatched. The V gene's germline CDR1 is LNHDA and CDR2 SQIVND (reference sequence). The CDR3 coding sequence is TGTGCCAGTAGTATCACACAGGGGAACTATCTAGGCTACACCTTC. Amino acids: CASSITQGNYLGYTF.

The CDR3 sequence: CASGGELGGEAFF. Written as DNA, the CDR3 is TGTGCCAGCGGGGGGGAACTCGGAGGCGAAGCTTTCTTT. The gene calls are TRBV6-8 and TRBJ1-1, with D possibly TRBD1 on 5 matching bases. Germline-derived CDR1 and CDR2 are MNHGY and SAAAGT. Trimming removed 8 bases from V and 8 bases from J, with 18 bases in between. This CDR3 contains 13 residues.

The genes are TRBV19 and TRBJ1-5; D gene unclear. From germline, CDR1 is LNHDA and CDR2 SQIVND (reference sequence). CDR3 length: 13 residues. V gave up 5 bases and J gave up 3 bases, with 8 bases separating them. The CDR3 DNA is TGTGCCAGTAGTGTACAGATCAATCAGCCCCAGCATTTT. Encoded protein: CASSVQINQPQHF.

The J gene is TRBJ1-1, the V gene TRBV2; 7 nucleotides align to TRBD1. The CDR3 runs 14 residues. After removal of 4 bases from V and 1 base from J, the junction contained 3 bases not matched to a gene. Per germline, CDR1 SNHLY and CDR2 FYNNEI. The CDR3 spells CASSARGENTEAFF. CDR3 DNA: TGTGCCAGCAGTGCCAGGGGGGAGAACACTGAAGCTTTCTTT.

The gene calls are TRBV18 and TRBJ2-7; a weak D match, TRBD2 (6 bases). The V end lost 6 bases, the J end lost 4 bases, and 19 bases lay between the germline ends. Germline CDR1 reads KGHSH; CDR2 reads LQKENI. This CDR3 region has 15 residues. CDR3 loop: CASSPVGTYLYEQYF. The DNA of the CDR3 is TGTGCCAGCTCTCCCGTCGGGACTTACCTTTACGAGCAGTACTTC.

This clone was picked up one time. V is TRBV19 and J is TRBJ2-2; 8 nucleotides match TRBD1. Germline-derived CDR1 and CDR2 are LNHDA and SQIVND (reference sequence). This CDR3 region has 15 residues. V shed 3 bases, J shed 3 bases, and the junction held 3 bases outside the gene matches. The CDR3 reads CASSIQGADTGELFF. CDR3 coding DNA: TGTGCCAGTAGTATTCAGGGGGCAGACACCGGGGAGCTGTTTTTT.

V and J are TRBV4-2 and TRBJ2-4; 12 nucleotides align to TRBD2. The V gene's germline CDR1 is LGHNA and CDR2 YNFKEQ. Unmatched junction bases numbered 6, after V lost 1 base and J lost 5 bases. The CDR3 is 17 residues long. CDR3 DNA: TGTGCCAGCAGCCAAGTGGCTAGCGGGGGGGATCAAAACATTCAGTACTTC. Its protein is CASSQVASGGDQNIQYF.